One and the same sample provided the 6 T cell receptor beta chains below, sequenced in a study of shared clonotypes between healthy human individuals (dated by TCRdb to 2019 to 2021). The library was generated by the immunoSEQ multiplex PCR assay. What TCRdb holds here is the immuneACCESS table cut down to in-frame rearrangements. Part of the clones is not present; checked against another copy, under half of the missing clones reflect an unresolved V gene, and the others are unexplained. The sample contains fewer than 350,000 clones, roughly 84% of them found a single time. Around 15% of the sample rests with the top ten. Sequencing was carried out using memory CD8+ T cells sorted from blood. The cell subset or site label of this sample denotes: CD45RO+ cells pooled with CCR7-negative TemRA cells. Receptors originate from a man between 18 and 29 years old in good health.

The V gene is TRBV6-1, the J gene TRBJ2-3; D is perhaps TRBD2 (6 bases). Trimming cost V 6 bases and J 3 bases, with 22 bases left between them. Germline V gives CDR1 MNHNS, CDR2 SASEGT. CDR3 length: 17 residues. The CDR3: CASRESHRDLPTDTQYF. The CDR3 coding sequence is TGTGCCAGCAGAGAAAGTCATCGGGACTTGCCTACAGATACGCAGTATTTT.

This CDR3 reads CASSVGQAVSPLHF. DNA for the CDR3: TGTGCCAGCAGTGTGGGCCAAGCGGTTTCACCCCTCCACTTT. The gene calls are TRBV7-6 and TRBJ1-6; the D is unclear. There are 14 residues in the CDR3. Trimming took off 6 bases at V and 9 bases at J, with 15 bases between the two ends. CDR1 is SGHVS and CDR2 is FNYEAQ in the germline V gene.

This clone was found once. The rearrangement uses TRBV6-5 and TRBJ1-1; D gene uncertain. The CDR3 covers 14 residues. The V end lost 0 bases, the J end lost 5 bases, and 10 bases lay between the germline ends. Per germline, CDR1 MNHEY and CDR2 SVGAGI. CDR3 DNA sequence: TGTGCCAGCAGTTACTCTGTTTTGGGAACTGAAGCTTTCTTT. It encodes CASSYSVLGTEAFF.

The chain is built from TRBV5-1 and TRBJ2-7; D is possibly TRBD1 (6 bases). V was trimmed by 2 bases and J by 2 bases, leaving 14 bases between them. Germline CDR1 is SGHRS and CDR2 is YFSETQ. This CDR3 region has 15 residues. CDR3 in amino acids: CASSFPEQGTYEQYF. The CDR3 coding sequence is TGCGCCAGCAGCTTCCCGGAACAGGGAACCTACGAGCAGTACTTC.

This clone was counted only a few times. V usage is TRBV7-2 and J usage is TRBJ2-7; D remains unclear. The germline V gene has CDR1 SGHTA and CDR2 FQGNSA. CDR3 length: 13 amino acids. V was clipped by 1 base and J by 0 bases, with 4 bases between them. For the CDR3, the DNA is TGTGCCAGCAGCTTAGACCCCTCCTACGAGCAGTACTTC. It is translated as CASSLDPSYEQYF.

This clone was recorded only once. One end of the junction is discordant with germline, which a read error may explain. The chain couples TRBV2 to TRBJ1-2; possibly TRBD1 for D (5 bases). Germline lookup yields CDR1 SNHLY and CDR2 FYNNEI. This CDR3 has 17 residues. The DNA for the CDR3 is TGTGCCAGCAGTGAAGAGGTGGATGCAGGTCGGTGGAAGTGGGGCGTCTTC. It codes for CASSEEVDAGRWKWGVF.